The 9 T cell receptor beta chains given below trace back to one sample, sequenced in a study of blood T cell repertoires in COVID-19. Profiled with immunoSEQ multiplex PCR; TCRdb holds only in-frame clones, not every one. The table lists 90,000 to 140,000 clones, approximately 83% of them singletons. The sequenced material came from peripheral blood. The receptor source for this set is a middle-aged man with acute or convalescent COVID-19.

V usage is TRBV7-8 and J usage is TRBJ1-5, with 7 bases matching TRBD1. CDR1 SGHVS and CDR2 FQNEAQ come from the germline V gene. The CDR3 is 15 residues long. With 3 bases clipped from V and 3 bases from J, the junction kept 5 bases outside the gene matches. CDR3 loop: CASSLTQGYNQPQHF. In DNA form, the CDR3 reads TGTGCCAGCAGCTTGACACAGGGGTACAATCAGCCCCAGCATTTT.

The chain joins TRBV6-5 to TRBJ2-7; 9 positions agree with TRBD1. CDR3 length equals 15 residues. Germline loops: CDR1 MNHEY, CDR2 SVGAGI. The ends lost 3 bases at V and 2 bases at J; junction bases unmatched: 5. CDR3 in amino acids: CASSYGTGTPYEQYF. The CDR3 DNA sequence: TGTGCCAGCAGTTATGGGACAGGGACCCCCTACGAGCAGTACTTC.

This chain joins TRBV6-6 and TRBJ1-1, with D perhaps TRBD1 (6 bases). Germline V CDR1 and CDR2: MNHNY, SVGAGI (reference sequence). V gave up 2 bases and J gave up 11 bases, with 12 bases separating them. The CDR3 has 12 amino acids. The DNA for the CDR3 is TGTGCCAGCAGTTACGCGGGGGGCCCGGCTTTCTTT. It is translated as CASSYAGGPAFF.

The J gene is TRBJ2-1, the V gene TRBV5-6, with D possibly being TRBD1 (5 bases). The germline V and J ends were trimmed by 4 bases and 6 bases, with 17 bases remaining between them. CDR3 length equals 15 residues. Germline values: CDR1 SGHDT, CDR2 YYEEEE. This chain's CDR3 is CASSVLFVGRNEQFF. The CDR3 DNA follows: TGTGCCAGCAGCGTTCTGTTTGTGGGGCGCAATGAGCAGTTCTTC.

The CDR3 DNA reads TGTGCCAGCAGTTTATGGAGTAGAGCTACTCGTACCTACGAGCAGTACTTC. Its translation: CASSLWSRATRTYEQYF. The genes are TRBV28 and TRBJ2-7; D call uncertain. The CDR3 runs to 17 residues. V shed 0 bases and J shed 2 bases, with 17 bases lying between them. Germline CDR1 MDHEN, CDR2 SYDVKM.

This clone was detected only a few times. The chain has TRBV11-3 and TRBJ1-2, with TRBD1 matching 8 bases. With V trimmed by 5 bases and J by 6 bases, 14 bases remained unmatched. Germline V gene lookup returns CDR1 SGHNT and CDR2 YENEEA. This CDR3 is built from 16 residues. For the CDR3, the DNA is TGTGCCAGCAGCCTTGTGGGGGACAGGCTCAAGGATGGCTACACCTTC. As protein: CASSLVGDRLKDGYTF.

The V gene is TRBV27, the J gene TRBJ2-2, with 8 bases lining up with TRBD1. Germline V gives CDR1 MNHEY, CDR2 SMNVEV (reference sequence). Losses at the gene ends were 2 bases for V and 1 base for J; bases not matched to a gene: 3. The CDR3 runs 16 residues. The CDR3: CASSLSGQGNTGELFF. The CDR3 coding sequence is TGTGCCAGCAGTTTAAGTGGACAGGGGAACACCGGGGAGCTGTTTTTT.

The chain carries TRBV2 and TRBJ1-5, with TRBD1 matching over 8 bases. J lost 4 bases, V lost 4 bases, and 3 bases had no gene match. Germline V lookup: CDR1 SNHLY, CDR2 FYNNEI. The CDR3 runs to 14 residues. CDR3 protein: CASSAQGANQPQHF. The DNA of the CDR3 is TGTGCCAGCAGTGCTCAGGGGGCAAATCAGCCCCAGCATTTT.

The chain employs TRBV3-1 (or the pseudogene TRBV3-2) and TRBJ1-6; no firm D call. Germline V gene data show CDR1 as LGHDT and CDR2 as YNNKEL (reference sequence). The CDR3 loop spans 14 amino acids. Trimming cost V 4 bases and J 8 bases, with 12 bases left between them. The CDR3 region is CASSRRPEDSPLHF. Here the CDR3 DNA reads TGTGCCAGCAGCCGCAGACCAGAGGATTCACCCCTCCACTTT.